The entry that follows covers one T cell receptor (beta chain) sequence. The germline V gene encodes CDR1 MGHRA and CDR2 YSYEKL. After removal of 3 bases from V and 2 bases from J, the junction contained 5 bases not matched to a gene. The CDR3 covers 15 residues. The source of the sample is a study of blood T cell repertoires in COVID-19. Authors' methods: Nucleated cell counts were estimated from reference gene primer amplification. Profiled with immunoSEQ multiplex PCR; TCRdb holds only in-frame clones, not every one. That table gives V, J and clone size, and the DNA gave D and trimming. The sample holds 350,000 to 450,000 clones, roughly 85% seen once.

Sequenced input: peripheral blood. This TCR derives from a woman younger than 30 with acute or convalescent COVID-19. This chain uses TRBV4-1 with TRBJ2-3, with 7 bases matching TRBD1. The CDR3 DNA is TGCGCCAGCAGCCACCATGACAGGGACACAGATACGCAGTATTTT. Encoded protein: CASSHHDRDTDTQYF.